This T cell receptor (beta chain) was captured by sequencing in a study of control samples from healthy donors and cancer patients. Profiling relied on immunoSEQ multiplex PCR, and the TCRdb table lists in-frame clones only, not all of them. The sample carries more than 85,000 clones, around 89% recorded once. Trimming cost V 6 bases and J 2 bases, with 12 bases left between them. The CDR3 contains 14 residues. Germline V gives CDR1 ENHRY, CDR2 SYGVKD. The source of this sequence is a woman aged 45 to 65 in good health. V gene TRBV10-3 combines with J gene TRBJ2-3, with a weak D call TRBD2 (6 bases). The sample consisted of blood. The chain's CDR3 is CAIRGGALTDTQYF. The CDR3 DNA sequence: TGTGCCATCAGGGGGGGAGCCCTCACAGATACGCAGTATTTT.